These T cell receptor beta chains were read from a single sample in a study of T cell responses to AZD1222 COVID-19 vaccine. Sequencing used immunoSEQ multiplex PCR; TCRdb keeps in-frame clones, though not all of them. The sample has some 150,000 clones, more than 75% seen once. The sequencing here drew on peripheral blood, taken 28 days after the second AZD1222 dose. These receptors all stem from an adult who received the AZD1222 COVID-19 vaccine. CDR3s include the opening cysteine and the closing phenylalanine or tryptophan. The D gene is left open where the match is weak. Size is omitted from some rows. Given values are once, few, many or a class for expanded clones.

d_call,clone_size,j_call,v_call,cdr3_aa,cdr3_nt
.,.,TRBJ2-7,TRBV7-2,CASSFNYEQYF,TGTGCCAGCAGCTTCAACTACGAGCAGTACTTC
.,.,TRBJ1-5,TRBV28,CASSGGTWGDNQPQHF,TGTGCCAGCAGTGGGGGGACTTGGGGCGATAATCAGCCCCAGCATTTT
TRBD1,.,TRBJ1-2,TRBV28,CASSSGQGEYGYTF,TGTGCCAGCAGTTCCGGACAGGGGGAGTATGGCTACACCTTC
TRBD1,.,TRBJ2-5,TRBV7-2,CASSLNRGEETQYF,TGTGCCAGCAGCCTCAACAGGGGTGAAGAGACCCAGTACTTC
.,.,TRBJ1-1,TRBV28,CASSGGGSNTEAFF,TGTGCCAGCAGTGGGGGGGGTAGTAACACTGAAGCTTTCTTT
.,.,TRBJ2-3,TRBV2,CASSFQGSTDTQYF,TGTGCCAGCAGTTTTCAGGGGAGCACAGATACGCAGTATTTT
.,.,TRBJ1-1,TRBV7-2,CASSLQKNTEAFF,TGTGCCAGCAGCCTTCAGAAGAACACTGAAGCTTTCTTT
.,.,TRBJ1-5,TRBV7-7,CASSLGQNQPQHF,TGTGCTAGCAGCTTAGGACAGAATCAGCCCCAGCATTTT
TRBD1,few,TRBJ2-1,TRBV5-4,CASSFTGTGTDNEQFF,TGTGCCAGCAGCTTTACGGGGACAGGCACGGACAATGAGCAGTTCTTC
TRBD1,.,TRBJ2-5,TRBV11-1,CASSLLQGYESETQYF,TGTGCCAGCAGCTTACTACAGGGGTATGAGTCGGAGACCCAGTACTTC
.,.,TRBJ2-2,TRBV10-3,CAISDRTNTGELFF,TGTGCCATCAGCGACAGGACGAACACCGGGGAGCTGTTTTTT
.,.,TRBJ2-1,TRBV12-3/TRBV12-4,CASTRRLYNEQFF,TGTGCCAGCACCAGGCGGTTGTACAATGAGCAGTTCTTC
TRBD2,.,TRBJ2-7,TRBV4-1,CASSQSTSGMGSYEQYF,TGCGCCAGCAGCCAGTCGACTAGCGGGATGGGCTCCTACGAGCAGTACTTC
.,.,TRBJ1-5,TRBV7-8,CASSRTEVPSQPQHF,TGTGCCAGCAGCCGAACAGAGGTCCCGAGCCAGCCCCAGCATTTT
.,.,TRBJ2-6,TRBV13,CASSRQEGGANVLTF,TGTGCCAGCAGCCGACAGGAAGGCGGGGCCAACGTCCTGACTTTC
TRBD1,.,TRBJ1-5,TRBV19,CATYGTGGNQPQHF,TGTGCCACCTACGGGACAGGGGGCAATCAGCCCCAGCATTTT
.,.,TRBJ2-6,TRBV27,CASSFDRGANVLTF,TGTGCCAGCAGTTTTGACAGAGGGGCCAACGTCCTGACTTTC
TRBD2,.,TRBJ2-3,TRBV27,CASAGLVGPSTEYF,TGTGCCAGCGCCGGACTAGTTGGGCCCTCTACAGAGTATTTT
.,.,TRBJ2-3,TRBV5-5,CASSVERGDTQYF,TGTGCCAGCAGTGTAGAGCGTGGCGATACGCAGTATTTT
.,.,TRBJ2-4,TRBV11-1,CASSSEPTKNIQYF,TGTGCCAGCAGCTCCGAGCCTACCAAAAACATTCAGTACTTC
.,.,TRBJ2-7,TRBV2,CASSNSYEQYF,TGTGCCAGCAGTAACAGTTACGAGCAGTACTTC
TRBD2,once,TRBJ2-2,TRBV2,CASSEELADNTGELFF,TGTGCCAGCAGTGAGGAGCTAGCGGATAACACCGGGGAGCTGTTTTTT
.,.,TRBJ2-1,TRBV5-1,CASSLAPGAYNEQFF,TGCGCCAGCAGCTTGGCCCCAGGAGCCTACAATGAGCAGTTCTTC
.,.,TRBJ1-4,TRBV6-4,CASSESPDSKKLFF,TGTGCCAGCAGTGAATCTCCGGATTCTAAAAAACTGTTTTTT
TRBD2,.,TRBJ2-3,TRBV11-2,CASSLGLAATDTQYF,TGTGCCAGCAGCTTAGGGCTAGCGGCAACAGATACGCAGTATTTT
.,.,TRBJ2-7,TRBV30,CAWSPDSRNEQYF,TGTGCCTGGAGTCCGGACAGTCGGAACGAGCAGTACTTC
.,.,TRBJ1-1,TRBV2,CASISPRTVFDTEAFF,TGTGCCAGCATCAGCCCCCGAACGGTGTTTGACACTGAAGCTTTCTTT
.,.,TRBJ1-2,TRBV24-1,CATSGKNYYGYTF,TGTGCCACCAGTGGCAAGAATTACTATGGCTACACCTTC
.,.,TRBJ1-1,TRBV14,CASRSGENTEAFF,TGTGCCAGCAGGTCAGGGGAAAACACTGAAGCTTTCTTT
TRBD2,few,TRBJ2-1,TRBV4-3,CASSQEVQRGGSYNEQFF,TGCGCCAGCAGCCAAGAAGTTCAGCGGGGGGGTTCCTACAATGAGCAGTTCTTC
.,.,TRBJ2-1,TRBV4-1,CASSQPLTRNEQFF,TGCGCCAGCAGCCAACCTCTTACTAGAAATGAGCAGTTCTTC
TRBD1,.,TRBJ1-6,TRBV6-4,CASSRQGANNSPLHF,TGTGCCAGCAGCAGACAGGGGGCGAATAATTCACCCCTCCACTTT
.,.,TRBJ2-2,TRBV27,CASSKALRGGELFF,TGTGCCAGCAGTAAGGCCCTTCGCGGCGGGGAGCTGTTTTTT
.,.,TRBJ2-3,TRBV6-5,CASSSSPRGTDTQYF,TGTGCCAGCAGTTCTTCCCCTCGGGGCACAGATACGCAGTATTTT
.,.,TRBJ1-3,TRBV5-1,CASSLEGSGNTIYF,TGCGCCAGCAGCTTGGAAGGGTCTGGAAACACCATATATTTT
.,.,TRBJ1-6,TRBV6-5,CASTPGQSYNSPLHF,TGTGCCAGCACCCCCGGACAGAGCTATAATTCACCCCTCCACTTT
.,.,TRBJ1-5,TRBV15,CATSRDGQAQHF,TGTGCCACCAGCAGAGATGGCCAGGCCCAGCATTTT
.,.,TRBJ2-1,TRBV20-1,CSAGRNEQFF,TGCAGTGCTGGGAGAAATGAGCAGTTCTTC
.,.,TRBJ2-7,TRBV28,CASSPSMAYEQYF,TGTGCCAGCAGCCCCTCCATGGCCTACGAGCAGTACTTC
TRBD1,.,TRBJ2-5,TRBV7-3,CASSRPGQGETQYF,TGTGCCAGCAGCAGACCGGGACAGGGTGAGACCCAGTACTTC
.,.,TRBJ2-1,TRBV20-1,CSASLGVAGPQFF,TGCAGTGCTAGTTTGGGAGTGGCGGGACCGCAGTTCTTC
.,.,TRBJ2-5,TRBV19,CASSMGGTQYF,TGTGCCAGTAGTATGGGAGGGACCCAGTACTTC
.,.,TRBJ2-3,TRBV7-3,CASSSGLISDTQYF,TGTGCCAGCAGCTCGGGCTTAATTTCGGATACGCAGTATTTT
.,once,TRBJ1-1,TRBV5-1,CASSLAVGGATEAFF,TGCGCCAGCAGCTTGGCAGTTGGTGGGGCCACTGAAGCTTTCTTT
.,.,TRBJ1-1,TRBV9,CASRAPGFTEAFF,TGTGCCAGCAGAGCTCCCGGTTTCACTGAAGCTTTCTTT
.,.,TRBJ2-5,TRBV5-4,CASSFGSETQYF,TGTGCCAGCAGCTTTGGATCCGAGACCCAGTACTTC
.,once,TRBJ1-1,TRBV19,CASSIVIGNTEAFF,TGTGCCAGTAGTATAGTAATAGGGAACACTGAAGCTTTCTTT
TRBD1,few,TRBJ1-5,TRBV5-5,CASSLEGAKPQHF,TGTGCCAGCAGCTTGGAGGGGGCCAAGCCCCAGCATTTT
.,few,TRBJ2-3,TRBV5-6,CASSLWGASTDTQYF,TGTGCCAGCAGCTTGTGGGGGGCCAGCACAGATACGCAGTATTTT
.,.,TRBJ2-7,TRBV5-1,CASSFVGISYEQYF,TGCGCCAGCAGCTTTGTGGGGATCTCCTACGAGCAGTACTTC
.,.,TRBJ1-3,TRBV15,CATSRELGTSGNTIYF,TGTGCCACCAGCAGAGAATTGGGGACCTCTGGAAACACCATATATTTT
.,.,TRBJ2-1,TRBV5-5,CASSSGLNTAEQFF,TGTGCCAGCAGCTCGGGACTGAATACGGCTGAGCAGTTCTTC
TRBD2,.,TRBJ2-1,TRBV5-1,CASSFLTSASDNEQFF,TGCGCCAGCAGCTTCCTGACTAGCGCCAGTGACAATGAGCAGTTCTTC
.,.,TRBJ2-1,TRBV25-1,CASSAGRRDNEQFF,TGTGCCAGCAGCGCGGGGAGGAGGGACAATGAGCAGTTCTTC
.,.,TRBJ1-5,TRBV27,CASSLNPPDRGNQPQHF,TGTGCCAGCAGTCTCAACCCCCCGGACAGAGGCAATCAGCCCCAGCATTTT
.,.,TRBJ2-1,TRBV3-1/TRBV3-2,CASSQGGGFNEQFF,TGTGCCAGCAGCCAGGGGGGCGGATTCAATGAGCAGTTCTTC
.,once,TRBJ2-4,TRBV7-8,CASSLAPRVAKNIQYF,TGTGCCAGCAGCTTAGCGCCAAGGGTTGCCAAAAACATTCAGTACTTC
.,.,TRBJ2-7,TRBV18,CASSPPGLATYEQYF,TGTGCCAGCTCACCACCGGGACTGGCAACCTACGAGCAGTACTTC
.,once,TRBJ2-5,TRBV3-1/TRBV3-2,CASSGRVVGSETQYF,TGTGCCAGCAGTGGTAGGGTGGTCGGCTCGGAGACCCAGTACTTC